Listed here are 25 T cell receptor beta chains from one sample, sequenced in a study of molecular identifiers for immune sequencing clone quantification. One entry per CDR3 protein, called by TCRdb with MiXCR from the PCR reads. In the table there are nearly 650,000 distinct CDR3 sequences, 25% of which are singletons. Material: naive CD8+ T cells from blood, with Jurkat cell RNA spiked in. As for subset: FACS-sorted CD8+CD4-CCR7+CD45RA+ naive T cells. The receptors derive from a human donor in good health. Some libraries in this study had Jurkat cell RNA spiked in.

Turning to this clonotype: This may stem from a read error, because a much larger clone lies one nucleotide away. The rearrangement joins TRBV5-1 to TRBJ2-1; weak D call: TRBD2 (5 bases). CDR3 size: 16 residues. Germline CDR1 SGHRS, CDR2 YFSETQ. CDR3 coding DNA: TGCGCCAGCAGCTTGCTGCCCCCGGGGTCAGGCGATGAGCAGTCCTTC. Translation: CASSLLPPGSGDEQSF.

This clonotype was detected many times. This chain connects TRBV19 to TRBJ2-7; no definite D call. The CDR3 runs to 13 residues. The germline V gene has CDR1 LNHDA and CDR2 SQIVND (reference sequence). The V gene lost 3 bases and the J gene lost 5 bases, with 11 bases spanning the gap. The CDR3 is CASSIAGPNEQYF. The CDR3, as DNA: TGTGCCAGTAGTATCGCAGGTCCGAACGAGCAGTACTTC.

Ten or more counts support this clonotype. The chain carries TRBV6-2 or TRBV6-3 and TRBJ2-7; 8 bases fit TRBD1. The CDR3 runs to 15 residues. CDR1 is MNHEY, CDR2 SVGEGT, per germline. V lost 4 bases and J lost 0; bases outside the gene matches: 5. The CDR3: CASSSTGGGSYEQYF. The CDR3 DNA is TGTGCCAGCAGTTCAACAGGGGGAGGCTCCTACGAGCAGTACTTC.

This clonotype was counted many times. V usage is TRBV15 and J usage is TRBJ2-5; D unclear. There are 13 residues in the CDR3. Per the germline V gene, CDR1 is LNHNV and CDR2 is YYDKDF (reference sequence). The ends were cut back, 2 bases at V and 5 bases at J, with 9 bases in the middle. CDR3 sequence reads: CATSRLYSETQYF. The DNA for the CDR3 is TGTGCCACCAGCAGACTTTACTCCGAGACCCAGTACTTC.

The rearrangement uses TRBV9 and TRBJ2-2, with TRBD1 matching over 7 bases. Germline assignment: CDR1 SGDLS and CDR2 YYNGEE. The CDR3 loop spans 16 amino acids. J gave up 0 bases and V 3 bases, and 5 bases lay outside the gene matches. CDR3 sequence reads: CASSAPGQPNTGELFF. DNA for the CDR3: TGTGCCAGCAGCGCCCCGGGACAGCCGAACACCGGGGAGCTGTTTTTT. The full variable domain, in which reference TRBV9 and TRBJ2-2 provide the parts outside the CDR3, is DSGVTQTPKHLITATGQRVTLRCSPRSGDLSVYWYQQSLDQGLQFLIQYYNGEERAKGNILERFSAQQFPDLHSELNLSSLELGDSALYFCASSAPGQPNTGELFFGEGSRLTVL.

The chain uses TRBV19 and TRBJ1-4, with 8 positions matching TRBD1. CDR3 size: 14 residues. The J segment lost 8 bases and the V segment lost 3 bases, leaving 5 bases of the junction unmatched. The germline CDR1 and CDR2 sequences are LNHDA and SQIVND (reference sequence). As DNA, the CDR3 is TGTGCCAGTAGTATCGGGACAGGTTACGAAAAACTGTTTTTT. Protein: CASSIGTGYEKLFF.

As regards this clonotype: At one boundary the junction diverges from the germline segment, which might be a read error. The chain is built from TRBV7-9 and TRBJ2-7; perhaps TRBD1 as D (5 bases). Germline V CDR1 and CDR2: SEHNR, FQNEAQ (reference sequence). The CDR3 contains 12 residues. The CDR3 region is CANSQGSYEQYF. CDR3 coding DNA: TGTGCCAACAGCCAGGGTTCCTACGAGCAGTACTTC.

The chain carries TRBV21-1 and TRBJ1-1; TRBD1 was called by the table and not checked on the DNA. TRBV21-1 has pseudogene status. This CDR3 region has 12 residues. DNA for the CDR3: TGTGCCAGCGGGGGACGGGACACTGAAGCTTTCTTT. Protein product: CASGGRDTEAFF.

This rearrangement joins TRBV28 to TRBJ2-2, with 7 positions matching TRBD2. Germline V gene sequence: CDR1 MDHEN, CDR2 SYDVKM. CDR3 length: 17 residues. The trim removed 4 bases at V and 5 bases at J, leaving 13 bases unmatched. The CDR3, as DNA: TGTGCCAGCAGTTCTGTTCTGAGCGGGGTTATGACCGGGGAGCTGTTTTTT. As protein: CASSSVLSGVMTGELFF.

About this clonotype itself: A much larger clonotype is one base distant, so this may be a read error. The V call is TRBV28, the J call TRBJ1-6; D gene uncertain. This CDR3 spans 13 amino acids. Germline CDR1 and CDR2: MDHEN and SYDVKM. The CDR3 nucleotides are TGTGCCAGCAGTTTTCGGTATAAATCACCCCTCCACTTT. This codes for CASSFRYKSPLHF.

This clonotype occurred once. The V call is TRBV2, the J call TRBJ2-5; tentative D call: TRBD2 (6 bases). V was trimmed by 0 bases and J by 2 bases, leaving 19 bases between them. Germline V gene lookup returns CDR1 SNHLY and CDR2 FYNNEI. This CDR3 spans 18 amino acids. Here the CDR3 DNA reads TGTGCCAGCAGTGAAGCGGGAGGCAGGGAAGTGGAGCAAGAGACCCAGTACTTC. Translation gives CASSEAGGREVEQETQYF.

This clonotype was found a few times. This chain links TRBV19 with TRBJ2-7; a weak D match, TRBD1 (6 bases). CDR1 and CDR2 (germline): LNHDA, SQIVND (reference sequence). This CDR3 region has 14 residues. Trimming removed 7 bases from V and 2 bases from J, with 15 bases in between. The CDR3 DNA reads TGTGCCAGTAACGCCTTAGACAGGACCTACGAGCAGTACTTC. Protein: CASNALDRTYEQYF.

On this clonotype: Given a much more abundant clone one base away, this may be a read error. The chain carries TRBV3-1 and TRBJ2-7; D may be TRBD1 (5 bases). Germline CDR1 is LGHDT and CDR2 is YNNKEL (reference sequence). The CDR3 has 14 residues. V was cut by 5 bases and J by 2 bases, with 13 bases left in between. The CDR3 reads CASSELGLAYEQYF. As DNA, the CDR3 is TGTGCCAGCAGCGAGCTGGGGCTGGCCTACGAGCAGTACTTC.

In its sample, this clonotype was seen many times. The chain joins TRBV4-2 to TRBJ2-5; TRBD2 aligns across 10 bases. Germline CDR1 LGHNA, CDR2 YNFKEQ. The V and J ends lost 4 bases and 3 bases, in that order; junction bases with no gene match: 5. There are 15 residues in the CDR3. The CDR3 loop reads CASSRHLAGEETQYF. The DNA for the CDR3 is TGTGCCAGCAGCCGACATCTAGCGGGAGAAGAGACCCAGTACTTC.

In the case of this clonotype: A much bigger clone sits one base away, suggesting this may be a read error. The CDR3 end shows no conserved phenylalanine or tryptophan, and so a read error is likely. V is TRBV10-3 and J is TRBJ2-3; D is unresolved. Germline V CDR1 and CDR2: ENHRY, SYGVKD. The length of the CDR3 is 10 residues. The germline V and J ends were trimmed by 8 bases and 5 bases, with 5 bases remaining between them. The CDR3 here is CAIGEDTQYY. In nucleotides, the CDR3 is TGTGCCATCGGAGAAGATACGCAGTATTAT.

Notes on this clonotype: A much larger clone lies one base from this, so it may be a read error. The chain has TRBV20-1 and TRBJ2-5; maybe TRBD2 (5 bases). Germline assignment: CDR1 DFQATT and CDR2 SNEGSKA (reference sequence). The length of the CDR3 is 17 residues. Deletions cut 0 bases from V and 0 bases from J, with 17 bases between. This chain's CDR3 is CSARDQGLALYQETQYF. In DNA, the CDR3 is TGCAGTGCTAGAGATCAAGGGCTAGCTTTATACCAAGAGACCCAGTACTTC.

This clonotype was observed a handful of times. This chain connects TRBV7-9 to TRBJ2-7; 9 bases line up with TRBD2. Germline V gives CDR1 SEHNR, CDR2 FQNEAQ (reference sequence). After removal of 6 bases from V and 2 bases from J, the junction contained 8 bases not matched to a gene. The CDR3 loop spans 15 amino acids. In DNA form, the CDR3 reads TGTGCCAGCAGGGACGGGACTAGCAGGGCCTACGAGCAGTACTTC. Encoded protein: CASRDGTSRAYEQYF.

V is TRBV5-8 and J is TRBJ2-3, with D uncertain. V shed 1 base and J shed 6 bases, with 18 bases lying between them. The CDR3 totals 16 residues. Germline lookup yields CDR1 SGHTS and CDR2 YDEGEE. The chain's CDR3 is CASSLLLVSGMDTQYF. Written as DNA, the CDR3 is TGTGCCAGCAGCTTGCTCCTGGTCTCTGGGATGGATACGCAGTATTTT.

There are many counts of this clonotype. CDR3 residues: CSVEKGHTYEQYF. CDR3 DNA sequence: TGCAGCGTTGAAAAGGGACATACTTACGAGCAGTACTTC. The chain couples TRBV29-1 to TRBJ2-7; a possible D gene is TRBD1 (6 bases). V was shortened by 2 bases and J by 4 bases, with 12 bases between the two germline ends. Germline assignment: CDR1 SQVTM and CDR2 ANQGSEA. The CDR3 consists of 13 residues.

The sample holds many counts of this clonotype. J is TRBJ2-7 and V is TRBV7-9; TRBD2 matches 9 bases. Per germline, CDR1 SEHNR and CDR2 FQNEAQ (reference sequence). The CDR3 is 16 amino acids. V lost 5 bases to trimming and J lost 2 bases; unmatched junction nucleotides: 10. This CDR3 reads CASSTSLREGPYEQYF. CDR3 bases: TGTGCCAGCAGCACGTCTTTGCGGGAGGGGCCCTACGAGCAGTACTTC.

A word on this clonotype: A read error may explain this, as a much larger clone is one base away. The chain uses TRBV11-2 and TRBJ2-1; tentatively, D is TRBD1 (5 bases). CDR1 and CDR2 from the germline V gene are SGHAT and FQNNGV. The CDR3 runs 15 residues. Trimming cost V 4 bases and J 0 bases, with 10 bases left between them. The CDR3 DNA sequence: TGTGCCAGCAGCTGGGGCTTAAGCTCCTACAATGAGCAGTTCTTC. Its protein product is CASSWGLSSYNEQFF.

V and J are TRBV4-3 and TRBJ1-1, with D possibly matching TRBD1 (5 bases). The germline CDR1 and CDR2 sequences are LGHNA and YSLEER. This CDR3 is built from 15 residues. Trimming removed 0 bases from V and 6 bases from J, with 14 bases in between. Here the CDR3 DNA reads TGCGCCAGCAGCCAAGAACCGTGGGGGACCCCTGAAGCTTTCTTT. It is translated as CASSQEPWGTPEAFF.

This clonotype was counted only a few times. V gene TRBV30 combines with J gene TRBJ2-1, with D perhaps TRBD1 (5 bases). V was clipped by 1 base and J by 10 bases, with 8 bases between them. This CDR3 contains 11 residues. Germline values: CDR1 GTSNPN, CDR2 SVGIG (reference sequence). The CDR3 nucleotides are TGTGCCTGGAGTGGAGACAGCGAGCAGTTCTTC. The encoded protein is CAWSGDSEQFF.

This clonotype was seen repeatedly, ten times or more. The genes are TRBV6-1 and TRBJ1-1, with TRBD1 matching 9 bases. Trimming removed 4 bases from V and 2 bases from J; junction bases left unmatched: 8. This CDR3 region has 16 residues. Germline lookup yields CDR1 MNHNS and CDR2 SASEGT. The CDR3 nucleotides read TGTGCCAGCAGTGCCATGATACAGGGGGCAAACACTGAAGCTTTCTTT. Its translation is CASSAMIQGANTEAFF.

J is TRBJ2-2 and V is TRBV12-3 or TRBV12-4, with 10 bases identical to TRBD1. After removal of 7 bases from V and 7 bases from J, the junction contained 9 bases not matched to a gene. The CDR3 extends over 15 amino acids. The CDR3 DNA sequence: TGTGCCAGCACCGCGACAGGGGGCAGCATCGGGGAGCTGTTTTTT. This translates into CASTATGGSIGELFF.